These T cell receptor beta chains were read from a single sample in a study of beta chain features in type 1 diabetes. Using immunoSEQ multiplex PCR, the repertoire was profiled, and TCRdb retains in-frame clones only, with some absent. The data hold almost 350,000 clones, with less than 20% observed a single time. The sample taken for sequencing was naive CD4+ T cells from blood. These receptors all come from a woman between 18 and 30 years old in good health. CDR3s include the opening cysteine and the closing phenylalanine or tryptophan. Fields, in order: CDR3 protein, J gene, V gene, clone size. Size values are once, few and many counts, or a class for expanded clones, and some rows have none.

CDR3aa: CASSRRTEGDGYTF
j_gene: TRBJ1-2
v_gene: TRBV5-1
abundance: NA

CDR3aa: CASGLVYGDSNQPQHF
j_gene: TRBJ1-5
v_gene: TRBV12-5
abundance: few

CDR3aa: CASASPDRDTEAFF
j_gene: TRBJ1-1
v_gene: TRBV21-1
abundance: NA

CDR3aa: CASSPTSVWETQYF
j_gene: TRBJ2-5
v_gene: TRBV7-7
abundance: NA

CDR3aa: CASRLDTSYGYTF
j_gene: TRBJ1-2
v_gene: TRBV6-5
abundance: NA

CDR3aa: CASSQVGRANFNEQFF
j_gene: TRBJ2-1
v_gene: TRBV4-1
abundance: NA

CDR3aa: CASSVAGTSGIETQYF
j_gene: TRBJ2-5
v_gene: TRBV11-3
abundance: NA

CDR3aa: CASSSTGWIGTNVLTF
j_gene: TRBJ2-6
v_gene: TRBV7-2
abundance: few

CDR3aa: CASSLLGTVSYEQYF
j_gene: TRBJ2-7
v_gene: TRBV5-1
abundance: NA

CDR3aa: CASSLGLAGVEQFF
j_gene: TRBJ2-1
v_gene: TRBV5-1
abundance: few

CDR3aa: CASSLPGGSGANVLTF
j_gene: TRBJ2-6
v_gene: TRBV5-4
abundance: few

CDR3aa: CASSLATSNYGYTF
j_gene: TRBJ1-2
v_gene: TRBV7-9
abundance: NA

CDR3aa: CASSVVAGVDTQYF
j_gene: TRBJ2-3
v_gene: TRBV9
abundance: few

CDR3aa: CASRRQPSYEQYF
j_gene: TRBJ2-7
v_gene: TRBV2
abundance: NA

CDR3aa: CASSFLGRVAKNIQYF
j_gene: TRBJ2-4
v_gene: TRBV5-1
abundance: few

CDR3aa: CASSLGQTPNYGYTF
j_gene: TRBJ1-2
v_gene: TRBV5-1
abundance: NA

CDR3aa: CASSARGGATDTQYF
j_gene: TRBJ2-3
v_gene: TRBV7-2
abundance: once

CDR3aa: CAWSANAETQYF
j_gene: TRBJ2-5
v_gene: TRBV30
abundance: few

CDR3aa: CASSSGGSWETQYF
j_gene: TRBJ2-5
v_gene: TRBV5-1
abundance: few

CDR3aa: CASSLWRGGPNEQFF
j_gene: TRBJ2-1
v_gene: TRBV5-4
abundance: few

CDR3aa: CASSLGQGSREQYF
j_gene: TRBJ2-7
v_gene: TRBV5-1
abundance: NA

CDR3aa: CASSYTGGTGELFF
j_gene: TRBJ2-2
v_gene: TRBV19
abundance: few